Listed below are T cell receptor beta chains from one sample, sequenced in a study of shared clonotypes between healthy human individuals. Only in-frame clones appear in the TCRdb table, and some are missing; sequencing was by immunoSEQ multiplex PCR. The table includes about 770,000 clones, 72% detected once. Source material: memory CD4+ T cells sorted from blood. These receptors were collected from a woman aged 25 to 39 in good health. Each CDR3 is given with its conserved first and last residue. D genes are given only for firm matches. Clone size is given for some rows only: seen once, a few or many times, or a class if the clone is expanded.

TRBJ2-1	TRBD2	TRBV27	.	TGTGCCACAGAGGAGGGAGGGCTGGGGAGGGAGCAGTTCTTC	CATEEGGLGREQFF
TRBJ1-1	.	TRBV14	.	TGTGCCAGCAGCCAAGACGGATCGGACCCGGGCGGGGAAGCTTTCTTT	CASSQDGSDPGGEAFF
TRBJ2-2	.	TRBV2	few	TGTGCCAGCAAAACCGGGCGAACCGGGGAGCTGTTTTTT	CASKTGRTGELFF
TRBJ1-2	.	TRBV28	few	TGTGCCAGCAGCCCCTACAGGGCCGTCTATGGCTACACCTTC	CASSPYRAVYGYTF
TRBJ2-7	.	TRBV7-8	few	TGTGCCAGCAGCAACCGGGACTCTAACTACGAGCAGTACTTC	CASSNRDSNYEQYF
TRBJ2-7	.	TRBV7-3	once	TGTGCCAGCAGCCCCGCCGCCGCCTGGGAGCAGTACTTC	CASSPAAAWEQYF
TRBJ1-2	TRBD1	TRBV11-2	.	TGTGCCAGCAGCCCGGGCGACAGGGCGAGGTCGGGCTACACCTTC	CASSPGDRARSGYTF
TRBJ2-5	.	TRBV18	.	TGTGCCAGCTCACCCTTTGAGAGGGGAAGAGAGACCCAGTACTTC	CASSPFERGRETQYF
TRBJ2-1	TRBD1	TRBV30	.	TGTGCCTGGAGAGGACAGGGGGCGCGGAATGAGCAGTTCTTC	CAWRGQGARNEQFF
TRBJ2-7	TRBD1	TRBV5-1	.	TGCGCCAGCAGCCGGACAGGGTCTCACGAGCAGTACTTC	CASSRTGSHEQYF
TRBJ1-2	TRBD1	TRBV28	.	TGTGCCAGCAGTGTGAAGGGACAGGGCCCTAATGGCTACACCTTC	CASSVKGQGPNGYTF
TRBJ2-3	.	TRBV4-1	.	TGCGCCAGCAGCCAAGGAGTAGGGGTGAGCACAGATACGCAGTATTTT	CASSQGVGVSTDTQYF
TRBJ1-5	.	TRBV19	.	TGTGCCAGTACCACAGGCGGCAATTGGGGTCAGCCCCAGCATTTT	CASTTGGNWGQPQHF
TRBJ2-7	.	TRBV30	.	TGTGCCTGGAGTGTACCGGCTTCGGATTCCTACGAGCAGTACTTC	CAWSVPASDSYEQYF
TRBJ2-7	TRBD1	TRBV4-1	.	TGCGCCAGCAGCCAACTTATTCGGACAGGGAGGTTTCCCTACGAGCAGTACTTC	CASSQLIRTGRFPYEQYF
TRBJ2-5	.	TRBV19	.	TGTGCCAGTAGTCAGGACCCTTCGGGGGAGACCCAGTACTTC	CASSQDPSGETQYF
TRBJ2-7	TRBD2	TRBV7-8	.	TGTGCCAGCAGCTCAGGACTAGCGGGAGGCTACGAGCAGTACTTC	CASSSGLAGGYEQYF
TRBJ1-5	TRBD1	TRBV19	many	TGTGCCAGTAGCCCATGGGACAGCCCTAGCAATCAGCCCCAGCATTTT	CASSPWDSPSNQPQHF
TRBJ1-1	.	TRBV19	few	TGTGCCAGTAGTATCGACGGAATGAACACTGAAGCTTTCTTT	CASSIDGMNTEAFF
TRBJ2-3	TRBD2	TRBV19	many	TGTGCCAGTAAGAGCGGGAGCGTAACAGATACGCAGTATTTT	CASKSGSVTDTQYF
TRBJ1-4	.	TRBV27	.	TGTGCCAGCAGTTTATCCCGGGGGGCGGGAGAAAAACTGTTTTTT	CASSLSRGAGEKLFF
TRBJ1-2	TRBD1	TRBV19	.	TGTGCCAGTAGTCCCCGGACAGGGCGGCATGGCTACACCTTC	CASSPRTGRHGYTF
TRBJ2-2	.	TRBV19	.	TGTGCCAGTAGTGCGGGACGTCTCACCGGGGAGCTGTTTTTT	CASSAGRLTGELFF
TRBJ1-1	TRBD1	TRBV12-5	.	TGTGCTAGTGGTTTGGTAATAAGGGGGCGGATGTACACTGAAGCTTTCTTT	CASGLVIRGRMYTEAFF
TRBJ1-1	.	TRBV5-1	.	TGCGCCAGCAGCTTGGCCGGTGACACTGAAGCTTTCTTT	CASSLAGDTEAFF
TRBJ2-7	.	TRBV28	.	TGTGCCAGCAGTCTCACAGGTCCCCCCTACGAGCAGTACTTC	CASSLTGPPYEQYF
TRBJ1-1	.	TRBV28	.	TGTGCCAGCACCAACAGAGTCGCTGAAGCTTTCTTT	CASTNRVAEAFF
TRBJ2-2	.	TRBV20-1	few	TGCAGTGCTGCGAACACCGGGGAGCTGTTTTTT	CSAANTGELFF
TRBJ2-5	TRBD2	TRBV7-8	.	TGTGCCAGCATCTTCATGGGACTAGCGGGGTTGGTCCAAGAGACCCAGTACTTC	CASIFMGLAGLVQETQYF
TRBJ2-3	.	TRBV6-5	.	TGTGCCAGCAGTACCTTCGGGGGCGGGGAGACGCCGCAGTATTTT	CASSTFGGGETPQYF
TRBJ2-1	TRBD2	TRBV2	.	TGTGCCAGCAGCCACGAGGGGGCGGGAGGGCCAGGAGATGAGCAGTTCTTC	CASSHEGAGGPGDEQFF
TRBJ2-1	TRBD2	TRBV7-9	.	TGTGCCAGCAGCTTTTTAGCTAGCGGGAGGGCCAATGAGCAGTTCTTC	CASSFLASGRANEQFF
TRBJ2-3	.	TRBV5-6	.	TGTGCCAGCAGCTGGCAGGGCACAGATACGCAGTATTTT	CASSWQGTDTQYF
TRBJ1-1	.	TRBV5-1	.	TGCGCCAGCAGCTTGGACAGGCCGAACACTGAAGCTTTCTTT	CASSLDRPNTEAFF
TRBJ1-4	TRBD1	TRBV5-1	.	TGCGCCAGCAGCTTGGGGACAGGGGGCGAAAAACTGTTTTTT	CASSLGTGGEKLFF